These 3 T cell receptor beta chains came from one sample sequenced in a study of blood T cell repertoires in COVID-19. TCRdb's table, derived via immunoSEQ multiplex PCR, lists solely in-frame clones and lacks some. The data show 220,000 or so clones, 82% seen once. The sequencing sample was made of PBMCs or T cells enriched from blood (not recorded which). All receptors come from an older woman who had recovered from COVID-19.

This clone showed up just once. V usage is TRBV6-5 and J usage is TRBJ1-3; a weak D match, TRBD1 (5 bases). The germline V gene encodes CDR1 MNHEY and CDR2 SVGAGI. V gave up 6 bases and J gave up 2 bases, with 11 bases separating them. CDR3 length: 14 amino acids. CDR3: CASSKGQAGNTIYF. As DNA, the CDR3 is TGTGCCAGCAGCAAGGGGCAGGCTGGAAACACCATATATTTT.

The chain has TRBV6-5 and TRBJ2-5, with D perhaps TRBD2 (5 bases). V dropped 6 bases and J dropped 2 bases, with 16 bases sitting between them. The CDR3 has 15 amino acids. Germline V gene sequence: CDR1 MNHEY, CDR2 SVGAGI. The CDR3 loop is CASRGNRGIQETQYF. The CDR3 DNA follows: TGTGCCAGCAGGGGTAATCGAGGGATACAAGAGACCCAGTACTTC.

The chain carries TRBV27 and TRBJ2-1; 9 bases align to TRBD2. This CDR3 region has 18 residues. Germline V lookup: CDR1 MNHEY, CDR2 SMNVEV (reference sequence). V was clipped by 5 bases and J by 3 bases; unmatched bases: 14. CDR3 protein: CASSPLAGSVVVYNEQFF. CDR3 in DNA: TGTGCCAGCAGTCCCCTAGCGGGATCTGTGGTTGTCTACAATGAGCAGTTCTTC.